This is a list of T cell receptor beta chains from one sample in a study of blood T cell repertoires in COVID-19. The data were produced by immunoSEQ multiplex PCR, yet TCRdb's version contains in-frame clones alone and is incomplete. The sample shows around 84,000 clones, roughly 90% of them seen only once. Input material: peripheral blood. The receptors derive from a man over 45 with active COVID-19. Both conserved end residues are part of each CDR3. A D gene is named only where the DNA matches it firmly. Rows give clone size only sometimes, using once, few, many, or a class for an expanded clone.

TRBV5-1,once,NA,TRBJ1-5,CASREIPGEQPQHF,TGCGCCAGCAGAGAGATACCAGGGGAGCAGCCCCAGCATTTT
TRBV29-1,NA,TRBD1,TRBJ1-5,CSVAGTGPNQPQHF,TGCAGCGTTGCCGGGACAGGGCCGAATCAGCCCCAGCATTTT
TRBV5-5,NA,NA,TRBJ1-1,CASSFTGIGSTEAFF,TGTGCCAGCAGCTTTACAGGGATAGGGAGCACTGAAGCTTTCTTT
TRBV28,NA,NA,TRBJ1-5,CASSPRWGGPQPQHF,TGTGCCAGCAGTCCAAGGTGGGGGGGGCCTCAGCCCCAGCATTTT
TRBV28,NA,TRBD1,TRBJ2-6,CASSFRGQGANVLTF,TGTGCCAGCAGTTTCAGGGGGCAAGGGGCCAACGTCCTGACTTTC
TRBV4-1,NA,NA,TRBJ1-4,CANLLIDRLNEKLFF,TGCGCCAACTTACTAATCGACAGGCTTAATGAAAAACTGTTTTTT
TRBV28,NA,NA,TRBJ2-7,CASTLSGQGEDEQYF,TGTGCCAGCACCCTTTCCGGCCAGGGGGAGGACGAGCAGTACTTC
TRBV6-2/TRBV6-3,NA,NA,TRBJ1-1,CASSSRVVEAFF,TGTGCCAGCAGTTCCAGGGTGGTTGAAGCTTTCTTT
TRBV28,NA,TRBD2,TRBJ2-3,CASRPAGADTQYF,TGTGCCAGCAGGCCGGCGGGAGCAGATACGCAGTATTTT
TRBV5-4,NA,NA,TRBJ2-2,CASSSPGGELFF,TGTGCCAGCAGCTCCCCCGGCGGGGAGCTGTTTTTT
TRBV14,NA,TRBD1,TRBJ2-7,CASSPLTGDEQYF,TGTGCCAGCAGCCCCTTAACAGGGGACGAGCAGTACTTC
TRBV2,NA,NA,TRBJ2-7,CASSLDKSYEQYF,TGTGCCAGCAGTCTCGACAAGAGCTACGAGCAGTACTTC
TRBV19,NA,NA,TRBJ1-3,CASTTTGAAGNTIYF,TGTGCCAGTACTACCACAGGTGCCGCTGGAAACACCATATATTTT
TRBV13,NA,TRBD1,TRBJ2-7,CASSGERDRGSYEQYF,TGTGCCAGCAGCGGGGAACGGGACAGGGGTTCCTACGAGCAGTACTTC
TRBV10-3,NA,NA,TRBJ2-1,CAIRIRDSLYNEQFF,TGTGCCATCAGAATCCGGGACTCCTTATACAATGAGCAGTTCTTC
TRBV7-9,once,TRBD1,TRBJ1-5,CASSPGGTGNQPQHF,TGTGCCAGCAGCCCAGGGGGGACAGGCAATCAGCCCCAGCATTTT
TRBV5-4,once,NA,TRBJ2-1,CASSLGNRGGYNEQFF,TGTGCCAGCAGCTTGGGGAACAGGGGGGGTTACAATGAGCAGTTCTTC